The rows below give T cell receptor beta chains drawn from one sample of a study of T-cell memory formation after mild COVID-19. A single record per CDR3 protein comes from TCRdb applying MiXCR to the 5' RACE reads. Here the sample spans 500,000 to 550,000 distinct CDR3 sequences, about a fifth being singletons. Input material: PBMCs or a T cell subset sorted from them (not recorded which). These receptors came from an adult woman who had mild COVID-19 (a few samples of this study predate the infection). Cell type and time point are not known. Both conserved end residues are part of each CDR3. D genes are given only for firm matches. Size is stated for part of the rows, as once, few or many counts, or as a class when the clone is expanded.

cdr3_aa: CASSSRSGWADTQYF
cdr3_nt: TGTGCCAGCAGTTCCCGGAGCGGGTGGGCAGATACGCAGTATTTT
d_call: .
j_call: TRBJ2-3
clone_size: .
v_call: TRBV6-5

cdr3_aa: CATSRGESRTPWGYTF
cdr3_nt: TGTGCCACCAGCAGAGGGGAATCGAGGACACCTTGGGGCTACACCTTC
d_call: .
j_call: TRBJ1-2
clone_size: .
v_call: TRBV15

cdr3_aa: CASSLARSLTYNEQFF
cdr3_nt: TGTGCCAGCAGCTTAGCTAGATCCCTTACCTACAATGAGCAGTTCTTC
d_call: .
j_call: TRBJ2-1
clone_size: .
v_call: TRBV7-9

cdr3_aa: CASKSGGSGANVLTF
cdr3_nt: TGTGCCAGCAAGTCCGGGGGCTCTGGGGCCAACGTCCTGACTTTC
d_call: .
j_call: TRBJ2-6
clone_size: few
v_call: TRBV6-2/TRBV6-3

cdr3_aa: CSVVRQGGYEQYF
cdr3_nt: TGCAGTGTTGTAAGACAGGGAGGCTACGAGCAGTACTTC
d_call: .
j_call: TRBJ2-7
clone_size: few
v_call: TRBV20-1

cdr3_aa: CASSLSAGLSNQPQHF
cdr3_nt: TGTGCCAGCAGTTTATCGGCAGGGTTGAGCAATCAGCCCCAGCATTTT
d_call: .
j_call: TRBJ1-5
clone_size: few
v_call: TRBV27

cdr3_aa: CASSPGTGEESYEQYF
cdr3_nt: TGTGCCAGCTCACCGGGGACAGGGGAGGAATCCTACGAGCAGTACTTC
d_call: TRBD1
j_call: TRBJ2-7
clone_size: .
v_call: TRBV18

cdr3_aa: CASSRQLSPGETQYF
cdr3_nt: TGTGCCAGCAGCCGGCAACTTAGCCCGGGAGAGACCCAGTACTTC
d_call: .
j_call: TRBJ2-5
clone_size: .
v_call: TRBV7-2

cdr3_aa: CSVQGLAANTGELFF
cdr3_nt: TGCAGCGTTCAAGGACTAGCGGCGAACACCGGGGAGCTGTTTTTT
d_call: TRBD2
j_call: TRBJ2-2
clone_size: many
v_call: TRBV29-1

cdr3_aa: CASSLVEGSYNEQFF
cdr3_nt: TGTGCCAGCAGCTTGGTGGAAGGCTCCTACAATGAGCAGTTCTTC
d_call: .
j_call: TRBJ2-1
clone_size: few
v_call: TRBV5-5

cdr3_aa: CASSYSEGRAHTF
cdr3_nt: TGTGCCAGCAGTTACTCGGAAGGGCGGGCCCACACCTTC
d_call: .
j_call: TRBJ1-2
clone_size: .
v_call: TRBV6-5

cdr3_aa: CASSWIGGFHTGELFF
cdr3_nt: TGTGCCAGCAGTTGGATCGGGGGTTTCCACACCGGGGAGCTGTTTTTT
d_call: .
j_call: TRBJ2-2
clone_size: .
v_call: TRBV6-2/TRBV6-3

cdr3_aa: CASRKAADPSLNEQFF
cdr3_nt: TGTGCCAGCAGAAAAGCGGCGGATCCGTCCCTCAATGAGCAGTTCTTC
d_call: .
j_call: TRBJ2-1
clone_size: few
v_call: TRBV7-2

cdr3_aa: CASSRPGTSGHNEQFF
cdr3_nt: TGCGCCAGCAGCCGGCCCGGGACTAGCGGACACAATGAGCAGTTCTTC
d_call: TRBD2
j_call: TRBJ2-1
clone_size: .
v_call: TRBV5-1

cdr3_aa: CSAETASYEQYF
cdr3_nt: TGCAGCGCCGAGACAGCCTCCTACGAGCAGTACTTC
d_call: .
j_call: TRBJ2-7
clone_size: few
v_call: TRBV29-1

cdr3_aa: CASSLLAVPTYDQYF
cdr3_nt: TGTGCCAGCAGTTTACTAGCGGTCCCTACCTACGATCAGTACTTC
d_call: TRBD2
j_call: TRBJ2-7
clone_size: .
v_call: TRBV6-5

cdr3_aa: CASSQAGSGTYNEQFF
cdr3_nt: TGCGCCAGCAGCCAAGCGGGGTCCGGGACGTACAATGAGCAGTTCTTC
d_call: .
j_call: TRBJ2-1
clone_size: few
v_call: TRBV4-3

cdr3_aa: CASSQERSPLHF
cdr3_nt: TGTGCCAGCAGCCAAGAGAGATCACCCCTCCACTTT
d_call: .
j_call: TRBJ1-6
clone_size: few
v_call: TRBV4-2

cdr3_aa: CASSMDGPNTEAFF
cdr3_nt: TGTGCCAGCAGCATGGACGGCCCGAACACTGAAGCTTTCTTT
d_call: .
j_call: TRBJ1-1
clone_size: few
v_call: TRBV11-3

cdr3_aa: CASSLEGQGLYNEQFF
cdr3_nt: TGTGCCAGCAGCTTGGAGGGGCAGGGCCTCTACAATGAGCAGTTCTTC
d_call: .
j_call: TRBJ2-1
clone_size: .
v_call: TRBV5-6

cdr3_aa: CATSDARLGYGYTF
cdr3_nt: TGTGCCACCAGTGATGCTCGGTTAGGGTATGGCTACACCTTC
d_call: .
j_call: TRBJ1-2
clone_size: .
v_call: TRBV24-1

cdr3_aa: CASSQEAKLFF
cdr3_nt: TGTGCCAGCAGCCAAGAGGCTAAACTGTTTTTT
d_call: .
j_call: TRBJ1-4
clone_size: .
v_call: TRBV3-1

cdr3_aa: CASTPSGIGTDTQYF
cdr3_nt: TGTGCCAGCACCCCCAGCGGGATTGGCACAGATACGCAGTATTTT
d_call: TRBD2
j_call: TRBJ2-3
clone_size: .
v_call: TRBV7-2

cdr3_aa: CASSLDPGKTEAFF
cdr3_nt: TGCGCCAGCAGCTTGGATCCGGGAAAGACTGAAGCTTTCTTT
d_call: .
j_call: TRBJ1-1
clone_size: few
v_call: TRBV5-1

cdr3_aa: CASRARIQETQYF
cdr3_nt: TGTGCCAGCAGGGCGAGAATCCAAGAGACCCAGTACTTC
d_call: .
j_call: TRBJ2-5
clone_size: few
v_call: TRBV5-6

cdr3_aa: CASSPTARSGYTF
cdr3_nt: TGTGCCAGCAGCCCGACAGCCAGGAGTGGCTACACCTTC
d_call: .
j_call: TRBJ1-2
clone_size: .
v_call: TRBV7-2

cdr3_aa: CSARPTSGASYEQYF
cdr3_nt: TGCAGTGCTAGACCGACTAGCGGGGCGAGCTACGAGCAGTACTTC
d_call: TRBD2
j_call: TRBJ2-7
clone_size: few
v_call: TRBV20-1

cdr3_aa: CSARGGTGNTIYF
cdr3_nt: TGCAGTGCTAGAGGAGGGACTGGAAACACCATATATTTT
d_call: .
j_call: TRBJ1-3
clone_size: many
v_call: TRBV20-1

cdr3_aa: CAWSVREWGETQYF
cdr3_nt: TGTGCCTGGAGTGTACGAGAATGGGGAGAGACCCAGTACTTC
d_call: .
j_call: TRBJ2-5
clone_size: few
v_call: TRBV30

cdr3_aa: CASSLKVAGVYEQYF
cdr3_nt: TGTGCCAGCAGTTTAAAGGTAGCGGGGGTGTACGAGCAGTACTTC
d_call: TRBD2
j_call: TRBJ2-7
clone_size: few
v_call: TRBV12-3/TRBV12-4

cdr3_aa: CASSPPGQGAYGYTF
cdr3_nt: TGTGCCAGCAGTCCCCCCGGACAGGGGGCCTATGGCTACACCTTC
d_call: TRBD1
j_call: TRBJ1-2
clone_size: .
v_call: TRBV6-2/TRBV6-3

cdr3_aa: CASSASGGGRAYEQYF
cdr3_nt: TGTGCCAGCAGTGCGTCGGGCGGGGGTAGGGCCTACGAGCAGTACTTC
d_call: TRBD2
j_call: TRBJ2-7
clone_size: .
v_call: TRBV6-5

cdr3_aa: CASSLTTSWGTDTQYF
cdr3_nt: TGTGCCAGCAGCTTAACGACTAGCTGGGGCACAGATACGCAGTATTTT
d_call: TRBD2
j_call: TRBJ2-3
clone_size: .
v_call: TRBV7-3

cdr3_aa: CASSYSSAPHSYEQYF
cdr3_nt: TGTGCCAGCAGTTACTCATCAGCACCCCACTCCTACGAGCAGTACTTC
d_call: .
j_call: TRBJ2-7
clone_size: .
v_call: TRBV6-2/TRBV6-3

cdr3_aa: CASHPGNQPQHF
cdr3_nt: TGTGCCAGTCACCCGGGCAATCAGCCCCAGCATTTT
d_call: .
j_call: TRBJ1-5
clone_size: .
v_call: TRBV19

cdr3_aa: CSVSQGSVPGEQYF
cdr3_nt: TGCAGCGTCTCCCAGGGGTCGGTCCCGGGCGAGCAGTACTTC
d_call: .
j_call: TRBJ2-7
clone_size: .
v_call: TRBV29-1

cdr3_aa: CASSQTIQDNYGYTF
cdr3_nt: TGCGCCAGCAGCCAAACAATACAGGATAACTATGGCTACACCTTC
d_call: .
j_call: TRBJ1-2
clone_size: .
v_call: TRBV4-1

cdr3_aa: CASSWDRGVHGELFF
cdr3_nt: TGTGCCAGCAGTTGGGACAGGGGGGTTCACGGGGAGCTGTTTTTT
d_call: TRBD1
j_call: TRBJ2-2
clone_size: .
v_call: TRBV6-5

cdr3_aa: CASRDRGNYGYTF
cdr3_nt: TGTGCCAGTCGGGACAGGGGCAACTATGGCTACACCTTC
d_call: TRBD1
j_call: TRBJ1-2
clone_size: .
v_call: TRBV19

cdr3_aa: CASSVGERGSQETQYF
cdr3_nt: TGTGCCAGCAGCGTAGGGGAGCGGGGGAGCCAAGAGACCCAGTACTTC
d_call: TRBD2
j_call: TRBJ2-5
clone_size: few
v_call: TRBV7-3

cdr3_aa: CASSLVAFASEFNTEAFF
cdr3_nt: TGCGCCAGCAGCTTGGTGGCCTTCGCGTCGGAATTTAACACTGAAGCTTTCTTT
d_call: .
j_call: TRBJ1-1
clone_size: few
v_call: TRBV5-1